These T cell receptor beta chains were read from a single sample in a study of blood T cell repertoires in COVID-19. Libraries were prepared by immunoSEQ multiplex PCR; TCRdb keeps only in-frame clonotypes and omits some of them. Among under 200,000 clones listed, 86% were seen once. The sequenced material came from peripheral blood. The receptor set was obtained from a woman in her 70s with acute or convalescent COVID-19. The CDR3 runs from the conserved cysteine through the conserved F or W. The order of the fields is J gene, D gene, V gene, CDR3 length, clone size, CDR3 DNA, CDR3 protein. D genes are given only for firm matches. The size entry is marked missing in some rows and otherwise reads once, few, many or a size class.

TRBJ2-7,.,TRBV28,15,once,TGTGCCAGCAGTGCAGGGGGACTAGTCTCCTACGAGCAGTACTTC,CASSAGGLVSYEQYF
TRBJ2-3,TRBD2,TRBV10-3,13,.,TGTGCCATCAGCGGGGGGACCACAGATACGCAGTATTTT,CAISGGTTDTQYF
TRBJ2-7,.,TRBV7-9,14,.,TGTGCCAGCAGCTTAGGGGCGAATACCTACGAGCAGTACTTC,CASSLGANTYEQYF
TRBJ2-1,TRBD2,TRBV4-1,16,.,TGCGCCAGCAGCCAAGAAGTTCGGACTAGCGGCCTACCCAGCCTCTTC,CASSQEVRTSGLPSLF
TRBJ2-2,.,TRBV10-3,14,.,TGTGCCATCAACCGACAGGCGTCGGCCGGGGAGCTGTTTTTT,CAINRQASAGELFF
TRBJ1-2,.,TRBV4-3,15,.,TGCGCCAGCAGCCACTCGAGAGTATCTACGGGTGGCTACACCTTC,CASSHSRVSTGGYTF
TRBJ1-2,TRBD1,TRBV4-1,16,.,TGCGCCAGCAGCCAAGATGTAGGCAGGGGGCACTATGGCTACACCTTC,CASSQDVGRGHYGYTF
TRBJ2-7,TRBD1,TRBV28,15,.,TGTGCCAGCAGACGGGTACCGGGACAGGGGTACGAGCAGTACTTC,CASRRVPGQGYEQYF
TRBJ2-7,.,TRBV28,14,few,TGTGCCAGCAGTTTAGGTCCGAGACGGGACGAGCAGTACTTC,CASSLGPRRDEQYF
TRBJ2-2,.,TRBV5-1,16,.,TGCGCCAGCAGCTTGTCAGCCCCGAGGGACACCGGGGAGCTGTTTTTT,CASSLSAPRDTGELFF
TRBJ1-1,TRBD1,TRBV18,15,.,TGTGCCAGCTCAGTTACAGGGGGCTCGAACACTGAAGCTTTCTTT,CASSVTGGSNTEAFF
TRBJ1-1,TRBD1,TRBV7-9,15,.,TGTGCCAGCAGCCCGGGGGTCGGGACAGGGGGTGAGGCTTTCTTT,CASSPGVGTGGEAFF
TRBJ1-1,.,TRBV11-2,15,few,TGTGCCAGCAGCTTAGCCTTCCCAGGGCGGAACGAAGCTTTCTTT,CASSLAFPGRNEAFF
TRBJ1-3,.,TRBV9,16,.,TGTGCCAGCAGCGTAGGAGGTCTTGGTCGGGGAAACACCATATATTTT,CASSVGGLGRGNTIYF
TRBJ2-6,.,TRBV6-6,11,.,TGTGCCCACTCTGGGGCCAACGTCCTGACTTTC,CAHSGANVLTF
TRBJ1-4,.,TRBV18,16,.,TGTGCCAGCTCCTCAGACGGGGTTTTGGCTAATGAAAAACTGTTTTTT,CASSSDGVLANEKLFF
TRBJ2-7,TRBD2,TRBV7-3,17,.,TGTGCCAGCAGCTTAACTGGGCTAGCGGGAGGCTTCTACGAGCAGTACTTC,CASSLTGLAGGFYEQYF
TRBJ2-3,.,TRBV6-5,14,.,TGTGCCAGCCGCAGGACAACTAGCACAGATACGCAGTATTTT,CASRRTTSTDTQYF
TRBJ1-2,.,TRBV6-5,14,.,TGTGCCAGCAGTTACACTCCAATAAACTATGGCTACACCTTC,CASSYTPINYGYTF
TRBJ2-7,.,TRBV12-3/TRBV12-4,12,.,TGTGCCAGCAGTGGCCGCCACAGTGAGCAGTACTTC,CASSGRHSEQYF
TRBJ1-4,.,TRBV30,16,.,TGTGCCTGGAGTGTTGGGGCAGCATCAACTAATGAAAAACTGTTTTTT,CAWSVGAASTNEKLFF
TRBJ2-1,.,TRBV4-2,16,.,TGTGCCAGCAGCCAAGAGATAGGACTACCCTACAATGAGCAGTTCTTC,CASSQEIGLPYNEQFF
TRBJ1-3,.,TRBV7-2,13,.,TGTGCCAGCAGCTTAGACAGGGAACACACCATATATTTT,CASSLDREHTIYF
TRBJ2-3,TRBD2,TRBV18,18,.,TGTGCCAGCTCCCGACTGAATAGCGGGAGCTCTAGCACAGATACGCAGTATTTT,CASSRLNSGSSSTDTQYF
TRBJ2-5,TRBD1,TRBV29-1,13,.,TGCAGCGTTGATGACAGGGGGGGGGAGACCCAGTACTTC,CSVDDRGGETQYF
TRBJ1-6,.,TRBV12-3/TRBV12-4,13,.,TGTGCCAGCAGACGGACAGATAATTCACCCCTCCACTTT,CASRRTDNSPLHF
TRBJ2-3,TRBD1,TRBV5-1,15,.,TGCGCCAGCAGCTTGTTCCAGGGGGCTACAGATACGCAGTATTTT,CASSLFQGATDTQYF
TRBJ2-5,TRBD2,TRBV9,15,.,TGTGCCAGCAGCGTTTTGGGGGGGATCCAAGAGACCCAGTACTTC,CASSVLGGIQETQYF
TRBJ2-1,.,TRBV9,13,.,TGTGCCAGCAGCATCTGGACGAGGGATGAGCAGTTCTTC,CASSIWTRDEQFF
TRBJ1-2,.,TRBV10-3,14,.,TGTGCCATCAGTGTTAGTGGGCAGCCTTATGGCTACACCTTC,CAISVSGQPYGYTF
TRBJ1-1,TRBD1,TRBV6-5,14,.,TGTGCCAGCAGAGACAGGGGACAGAACACTGAAGCTTTCTTT,CASRDRGQNTEAFF
TRBJ2-7,TRBD1,TRBV6-6,15,.,TGTGCCAGCAGAACCGGGACAGGGGTCACCTACGAGCAGTACTTC,CASRTGTGVTYEQYF
TRBJ2-3,.,TRBV5-8,14,.,TGTGCCAGCAGGAATAGGGGGAGCACAGATACGCAGTATTTT,CASRNRGSTDTQYF
TRBJ1-1,.,TRBV27,13,.,TGTGCCAGCAGTTTACAGGGCAGCACTGAAGCTTTCTTT,CASSLQGSTEAFF
TRBJ2-5,.,TRBV2,15,.,TGTGCCAGCAGTGAAGAAGGCCAGCGGCAAGAGACCCAGTACTTC,CASSEEGQRQETQYF
TRBJ2-7,.,TRBV19,15,many,TGTGCCAGTAGTGCGGGGGACACAAAGACCTACGAGCAGTACTTC,CASSAGDTKTYEQYF
TRBJ1-5,.,TRBV4-1,16,.,TGCGCCAGCAGCCAAGATGGAGGGATTGGCAATCAGCCCCAGCATTTT,CASSQDGGIGNQPQHF
TRBJ1-2,TRBD1,TRBV5-4,14,.,TGTGCCAGCAGCTTGGCCTTGGGACAGCTTGGCTACACCTTC,CASSLALGQLGYTF
TRBJ1-2,TRBD1,TRBV9,14,once,TGTGCCAGCACGGCCCCGACAGGGGGGTTGGGCTACACCTTC,CASTAPTGGLGYTF
TRBJ2-3,TRBD2,TRBV6-5,15,.,TGTGCCAGCAGCCACCGGACTAGCGGGGCAGATACGCAGTATTTT,CASSHRTSGADTQYF
TRBJ2-1,.,TRBV7-9,18,once,TGTGCCAGCAGCCCCCTCAGTGGTCTAGGAGAAGCTTACAATGAGCAGTTCTTC,CASSPLSGLGEAYNEQFF
TRBJ1-6,.,TRBV5-1,16,.,TGCGCCAGCAGCTTGGATGCTGACAGCGTCAATTCACCCCTCCACTTT,CASSLDADSVNSPLHF
TRBJ1-5,.,TRBV6-2/TRBV6-3,18,.,TGTGCCAGCAGTTACAGCACAGGTGGGGTTCGTAGCAATCAGCCCCAGCATTTT,CASSYSTGGVRSNQPQHF
TRBJ1-2,.,TRBV4-1,14,.,TGCGCCAGCAGCCAAGTGGGCGCAAACTATGGCTACACCTTC,CASSQVGANYGYTF
TRBJ2-3,.,TRBV19,14,.,TGTGCCAGTAACCCAGGGCGGCATGGAGATACGCAGTATTTT,CASNPGRHGDTQYF
TRBJ2-3,.,TRBV5-8,16,.,TGTGCCAGCAGCTTGTACGGCGGATCTAGCACAGATACGCAGTATTTT,CASSLYGGSSTDTQYF
TRBJ1-4,.,TRBV3-1/TRBV3-2,16,few,TGTGCCAGCAGCCAAGCTCTTACAGCGGTCGGTGAAAAACTGTTTTTT,CASSQALTAVGEKLFF
TRBJ2-1,.,TRBV6-5,15,.,TGTGCCAGCAGTTCGGGTCAACCCGCCGAGTATGAGCAGTTCTTC,CASSSGQPAEYEQFF
TRBJ1-3,.,TRBV28,15,.,TGTGCCAGCAGTGAGGGATCTGGTTCTCGAAACACCATATATTTT,CASSEGSGSRNTIYF
TRBJ2-3,.,TRBV19,16,.,TGTGCCAGTACGGTACTAGGCGGCACTAGCACAGATACGCAGTATTTT,CASTVLGGTSTDTQYF
TRBJ2-7,.,TRBV7-2,15,.,TGTGCCAGCAGCCCCGTCGGGGTTGCTGCTTACGAGCAGTACTTC,CASSPVGVAAYEQYF
TRBJ2-1,.,TRBV7-2,15,once,TGTGCCAGCAGCTTAGAGGTACAGAATAACAATGAGCAGTTCTTC,CASSLEVQNNNEQFF
TRBJ2-3,.,TRBV5-1,16,.,TGCGCCAGCATCTGGGGTAGCGGAACTAAGACAGATACGCAGTATTTT,CASIWGSGTKTDTQYF
TRBJ2-3,TRBD2,TRBV10-3,17,.,TGTGCCATCCGGGTAGATAGCGGGACCGCCGGGTCAGATACGCAGTATTTT,CAIRVDSGTAGSDTQYF
TRBJ1-4,TRBD1,TRBV30,16,.,TGTGCCGGCCAGGGGGATAAAGGGGGAACTAATGAAAAACTGTTTTTT,CAGQGDKGGTNEKLFF
TRBJ1-5,.,TRBV6-2/TRBV6-3,14,.,TGTGCCAGCAGTTGGGGACTGAGCAATCAGCCCCAGCATTTT,CASSWGLSNQPQHF